The 8 T cell receptor beta chains below all came from one sample that was sequenced in a study of shared clonotypes between healthy human individuals. Naivety among CD8 cells was defined by CD45RO negativity and positive CCR7 selection, thereby excluding terminally differentiated effector memory CD45RA+ cells. Profiled with immunoSEQ multiplex PCR; TCRdb holds only in-frame clones, not every one. Among about 1,800,000 clones, over 85% were seen once, and the ten largest hold approximately 1%. The sequencing input was naive CD8+ T cells sorted from blood. All receptors come from a man aged 18 to 29 in good health.

The chain has TRBV27 and TRBJ2-7; D gene unclear. The CDR3 spans 14 residues. Trimming left V 5 bases short and J 2 bases short, with 13 bases between. Looked up from germline, CDR1 is MNHEY and CDR2 is SMNVEV (reference sequence). This CDR3 is CASSVGPYTYEQYF. CDR3 coding DNA: TGTGCCAGCAGTGTAGGACCATACACCTACGAGCAGTACTTC.

This clone occurred once. The chain carries TRBV9 and TRBJ2-5; TRBD2 is a possible D gene (7 bases). V shed 3 bases and J shed 5 bases, with 17 bases lying between them. From germline, CDR1 is SGDLS and CDR2 YYNGEE. The CDR3 runs 15 residues. CDR3 DNA sequence: TGTGCCAGCAGCGGACCCACGGGGGGCCGCGAGACCCAGTACTTC. This translates into CASSGPTGGRETQYF.

This chain joins TRBV7-3 and TRBJ2-3; 8 bases align to TRBD2. V trimming: 2 bases; J trimming: 0 bases; junction bases outside the gene matches: 7. Germline V gene data show CDR1 as SGHTA and CDR2 as FQGTGA. This CDR3 has 17 residues. The CDR3 DNA reads TGTGCCAGCAGCTTACCTAGCGGGTCCTCGAGCACAGATACGCAGTATTTT. Its translation: CASSLPSGSSSTDTQYF. The variable domain in full, with the rest retrieved from reference TRBV7-3 and TRBJ2-3, is GAGVSQTPSNKVTEKGKYVELRCDPISGHTALYWYRQSLGQGPEFLIYFQGTGAADDSGLPNDRFFAVRPEGSVSTLKIQRTERGDSAVYLCASSLPSGSSSTDTQYFGPGTRLTVL.

The rearrangement uses TRBV27 and TRBJ2-1; D is tentatively TRBD1 or TRBD2 (5 bases each). Trimming pared 2 bases from V and 0 bases from J, leaving 8 bases between. The CDR3 is 15 residues long. Germline lookup yields CDR1 MNHEY and CDR2 SMNVEV (reference sequence). The CDR3 region has the DNA TGTGCCAGCAGTTTAATGGGACCCTCCTACAATGAGCAGTTCTTC. As protein: CASSLMGPSYNEQFF.

The chain combines TRBV2 with TRBJ2-2; possibly TRBD1 for D (6 bases). The V gene lost 6 bases and the J gene lost 4 bases, with 12 bases spanning the gap. The CDR3 spans 14 residues. The germline V gene has CDR1 SNHLY and CDR2 FYNNEI. The CDR3, as DNA: TGTGCCAGCAGCAGGACAGAGTTCACCGGGGAGCTGTTTTTT. Its protein is CASSRTEFTGELFF.

The genes are TRBV10-2 and TRBJ2-3, with 9 bases that match TRBD1. The CDR3 is 16 amino acids. CDR1 and CDR2 from the germline V gene are WSHSY and SAAADI. Unmatched junction bases numbered 10, after V lost 4 bases and J lost 5 bases. The CDR3 nucleotides read TGCGCCAGCAGTGCCCAGGGACAGGGAGTAAGAGATACGCAGTATTTT. Protein sequence: CASSAQGQGVRDTQYF.

The count of this clone is one. The chain carries TRBV30 and TRBJ1-2; a weak D match, TRBD1 (5 bases). Germline V gene data show CDR1 as GTSNPN and CDR2 as SVGIG (reference sequence). Trimming left V 2 bases short and J 2 bases short, with 15 bases between. CDR3 length equals 15 residues. For the CDR3, the DNA is TGTGCCTGGAGTCCCCCGGGGGGAGGAAACTATGGCTACACCTTC. Protein product: CAWSPPGGGNYGYTF.

The chain couples TRBV7-9 to TRBJ2-1; no firm D call. Trimming removed 2 bases from V and 4 bases from J, with 9 bases in between. CDR3 length equals 14 residues. The germline V gene encodes CDR1 SEHNR and CDR2 FQNEAQ (reference sequence). The DNA of the CDR3 is TGTGCCAGCAGCTTATTAGTGGGTTACAATGAGCAGTTCTTC. Protein: CASSLLVGYNEQFF.